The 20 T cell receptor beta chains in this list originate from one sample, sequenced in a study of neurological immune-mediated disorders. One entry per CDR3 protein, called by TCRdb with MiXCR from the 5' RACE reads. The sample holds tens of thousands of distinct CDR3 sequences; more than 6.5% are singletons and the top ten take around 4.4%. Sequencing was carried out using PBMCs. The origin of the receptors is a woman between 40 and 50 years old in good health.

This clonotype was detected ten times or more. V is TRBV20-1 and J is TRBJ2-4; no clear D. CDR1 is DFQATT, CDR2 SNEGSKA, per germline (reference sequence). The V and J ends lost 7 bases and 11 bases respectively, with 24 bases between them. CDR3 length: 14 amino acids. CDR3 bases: TGCAGTGGCAAGGTCCCTAGTTCTCCAGTGTTTCAGTACTTC. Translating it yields CSGKVPSSPVFQYF.

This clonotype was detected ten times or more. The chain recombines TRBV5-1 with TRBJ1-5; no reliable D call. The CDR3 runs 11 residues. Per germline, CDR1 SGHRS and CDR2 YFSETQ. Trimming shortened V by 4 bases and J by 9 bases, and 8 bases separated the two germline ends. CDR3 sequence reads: CASSALLPQHF. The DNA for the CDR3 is TGCGCCAGCAGCGCACTATTGCCCCAGCATTTT.

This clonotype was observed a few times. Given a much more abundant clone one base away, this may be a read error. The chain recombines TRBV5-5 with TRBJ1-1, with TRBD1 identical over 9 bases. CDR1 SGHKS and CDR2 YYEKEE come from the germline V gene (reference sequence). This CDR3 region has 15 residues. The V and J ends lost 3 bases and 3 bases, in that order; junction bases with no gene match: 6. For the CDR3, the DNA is TGTGCCAGCAGCTGGACAGGGGACCCCTACACTGAAGCTTTCTTT. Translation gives CASSWTGDPYTEAFF.

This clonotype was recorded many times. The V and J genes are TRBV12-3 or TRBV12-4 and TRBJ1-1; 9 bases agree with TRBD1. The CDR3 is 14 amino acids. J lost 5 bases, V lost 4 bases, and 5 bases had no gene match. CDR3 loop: CASSSGQGRTEAFF. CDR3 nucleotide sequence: TGTGCCAGCAGTTCGGGACAGGGCCGAACTGAAGCTTTCTTT.

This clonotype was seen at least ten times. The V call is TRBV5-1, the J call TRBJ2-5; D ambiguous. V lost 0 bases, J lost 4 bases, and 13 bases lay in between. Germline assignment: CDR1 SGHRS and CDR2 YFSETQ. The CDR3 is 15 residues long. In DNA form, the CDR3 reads TGCGCCAGCAGCTTGGGGTCAGGTCTGGGAGAGACCCAGTACTTC. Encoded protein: CASSLGSGLGETQYF.

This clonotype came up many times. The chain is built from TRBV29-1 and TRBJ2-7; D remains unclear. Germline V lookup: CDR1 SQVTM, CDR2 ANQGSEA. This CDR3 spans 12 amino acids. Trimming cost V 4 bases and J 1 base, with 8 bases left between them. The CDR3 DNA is TGCAGCGTTGGGCTGGAGTCCTACGAGCAGTACTTC. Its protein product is CSVGLESYEQYF.

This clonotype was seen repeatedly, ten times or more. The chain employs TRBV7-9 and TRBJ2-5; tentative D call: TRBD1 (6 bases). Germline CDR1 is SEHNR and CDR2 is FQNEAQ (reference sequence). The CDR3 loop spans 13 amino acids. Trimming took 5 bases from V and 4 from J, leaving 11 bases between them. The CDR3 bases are TGTGCCAGCAGCGCGACAGGTAGAGAGACCCAGTACTTC. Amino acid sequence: CASSATGRETQYF.

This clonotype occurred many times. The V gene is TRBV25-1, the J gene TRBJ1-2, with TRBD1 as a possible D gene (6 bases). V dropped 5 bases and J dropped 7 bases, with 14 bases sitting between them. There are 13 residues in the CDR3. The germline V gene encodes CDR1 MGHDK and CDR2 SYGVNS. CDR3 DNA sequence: TGTGCCAGCAGTCCCTCAGGGGCTTTTGGCTACACCTTC. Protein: CASSPSGAFGYTF.

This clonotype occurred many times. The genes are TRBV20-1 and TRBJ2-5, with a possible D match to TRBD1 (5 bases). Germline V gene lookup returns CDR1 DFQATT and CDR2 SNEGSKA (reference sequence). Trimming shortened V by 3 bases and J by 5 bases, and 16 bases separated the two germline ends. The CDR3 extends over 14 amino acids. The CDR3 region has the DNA TGCAGTGCTAGTGAAGGGGTCCCTATGGAGACCCAGTACTTC. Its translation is CSASEGVPMETQYF.

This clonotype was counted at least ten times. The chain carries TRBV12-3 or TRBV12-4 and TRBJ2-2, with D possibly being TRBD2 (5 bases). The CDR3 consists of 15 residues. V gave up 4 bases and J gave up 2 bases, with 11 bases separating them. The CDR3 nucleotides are TGTGCCAGCAGTTCGGGGTACGCCAACACCGGGGAGCTGTTTTTT. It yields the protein CASSSGYANTGELFF.

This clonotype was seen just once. CDR3 loop: CSVEASGRADDTQYF. The CDR3 DNA reads as TGCAGCGTGGAGGCTAGCGGGAGGGCCGACGATACCCAGTACTTC. This rearrangement joins TRBV29-1 to TRBJ2-5; TRBD2 matches 12 bases. Unmatched junction bases numbered 13, after V lost 6 bases and J lost 8 bases. Germline V gene lookup returns CDR1 SQVTM and CDR2 ANQGSEA. CDR3 length: 15 amino acids.

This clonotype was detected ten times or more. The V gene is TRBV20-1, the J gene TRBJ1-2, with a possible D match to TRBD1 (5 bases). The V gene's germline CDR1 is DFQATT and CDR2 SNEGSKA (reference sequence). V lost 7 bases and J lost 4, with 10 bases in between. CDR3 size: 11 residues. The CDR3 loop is CSVTTGYGYTF. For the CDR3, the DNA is TGCAGTGTCACCACAGGCTATGGCTACACCTTC.

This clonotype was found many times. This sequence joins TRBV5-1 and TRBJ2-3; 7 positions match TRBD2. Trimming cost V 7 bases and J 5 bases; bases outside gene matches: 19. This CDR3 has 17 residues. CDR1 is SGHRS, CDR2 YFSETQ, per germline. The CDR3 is CASRQLVLASSVDTQYF. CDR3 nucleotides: TGCGCCAGCCGCCAGCTCGTACTAGCGTCGTCGGTAGATACGCAGTATTTT.

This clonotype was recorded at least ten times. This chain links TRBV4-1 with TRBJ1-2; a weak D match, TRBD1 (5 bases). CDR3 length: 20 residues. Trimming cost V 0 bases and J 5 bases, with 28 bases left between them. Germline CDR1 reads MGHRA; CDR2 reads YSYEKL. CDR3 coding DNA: TGCGCCAGCAGCCAAGATGCCCCCAGGGAAAGCCTCGTCATATATTATGGCTACACCTTC. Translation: CASSQDAPRESLVIYYGYTF.

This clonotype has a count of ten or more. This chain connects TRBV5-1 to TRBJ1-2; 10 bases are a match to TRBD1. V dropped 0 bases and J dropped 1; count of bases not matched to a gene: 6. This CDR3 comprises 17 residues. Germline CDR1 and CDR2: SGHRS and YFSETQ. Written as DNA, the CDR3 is TGCGCCAGCAGCTTGGAGGGACAGGGGACGGGTAACTATGGCTACACCTTC. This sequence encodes CASSLEGQGTGNYGYTF.

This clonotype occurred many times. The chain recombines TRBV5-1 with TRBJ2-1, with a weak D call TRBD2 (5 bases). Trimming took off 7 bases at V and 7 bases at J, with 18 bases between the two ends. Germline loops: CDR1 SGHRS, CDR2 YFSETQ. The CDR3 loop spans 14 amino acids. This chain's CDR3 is CASGAGSPGNEQFF. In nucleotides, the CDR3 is TGCGCCAGCGGCGCCGGGTCCCCGGGGAATGAGCAGTTCTTC.

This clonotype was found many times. CDR3 region: CASSEGTATGELFF. CDR3 in DNA: TGTGCCAGCAGTGAAGGGACGGCCACCGGGGAGCTGTTTTTT. This sequence joins TRBV6-1 and TRBJ2-2; D uncertain. The CDR3 has 14 residues. Trimming removed 1 base from V and 4 bases from J, with 7 bases in between. Germline values: CDR1 MNHNS, CDR2 SASEGT.

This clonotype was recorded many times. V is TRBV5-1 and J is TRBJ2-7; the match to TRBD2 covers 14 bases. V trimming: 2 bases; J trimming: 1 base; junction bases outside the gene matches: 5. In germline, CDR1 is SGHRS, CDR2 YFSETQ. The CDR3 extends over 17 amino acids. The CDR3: CASSFGTSGSKSYEQYF. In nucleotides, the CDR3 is TGCGCCAGCAGCTTTGGGACTAGCGGGAGTAAGTCCTACGAGCAGTACTTC.

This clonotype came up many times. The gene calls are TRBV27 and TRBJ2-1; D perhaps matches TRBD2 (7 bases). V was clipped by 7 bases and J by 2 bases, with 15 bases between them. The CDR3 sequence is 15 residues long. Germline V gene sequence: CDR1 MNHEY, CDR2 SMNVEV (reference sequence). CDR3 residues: CASTPGRGTYNEQFF. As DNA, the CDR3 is TGTGCCAGCACCCCGGGGAGGGGGACCTACAATGAGCAGTTCTTC.

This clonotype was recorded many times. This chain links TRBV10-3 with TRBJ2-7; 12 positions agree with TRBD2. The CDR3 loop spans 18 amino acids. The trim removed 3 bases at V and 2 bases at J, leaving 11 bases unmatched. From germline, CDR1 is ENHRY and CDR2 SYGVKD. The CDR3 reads CAISDSRLAGAPTYEQYF. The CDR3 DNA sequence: TGTGCCATCAGTGACTCCAGACTAGCGGGAGCCCCTACCTACGAGCAGTACTTC.